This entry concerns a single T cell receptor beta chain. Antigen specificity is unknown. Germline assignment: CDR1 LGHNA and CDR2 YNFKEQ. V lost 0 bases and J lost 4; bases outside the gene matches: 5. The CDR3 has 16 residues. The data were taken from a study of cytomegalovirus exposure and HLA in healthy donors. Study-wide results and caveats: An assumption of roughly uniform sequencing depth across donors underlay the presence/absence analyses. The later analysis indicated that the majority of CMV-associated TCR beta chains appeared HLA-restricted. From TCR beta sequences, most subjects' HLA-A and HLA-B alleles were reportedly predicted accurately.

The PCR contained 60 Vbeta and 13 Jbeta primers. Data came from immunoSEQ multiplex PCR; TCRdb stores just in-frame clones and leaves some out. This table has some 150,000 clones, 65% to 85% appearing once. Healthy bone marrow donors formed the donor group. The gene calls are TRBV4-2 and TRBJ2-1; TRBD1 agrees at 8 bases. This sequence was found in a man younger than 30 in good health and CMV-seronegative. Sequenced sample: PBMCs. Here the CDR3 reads CASSQEKGQVYNEQFF. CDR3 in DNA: TGTGCCAGCAGCCAAGAAAAGGGACAGGTTTACAATGAGCAGTTCTTC.